A selection of T cell receptor beta chains follows, all from one sample in a study of T cell responses to AZD1222 COVID-19 vaccine. TCRdb keeps only in-frame clones here, not all; method: immunoSEQ multiplex PCR. There are some 49,000 clones in the sample; roughly 80% occur only once, and roughly 7% lies in the top ten. The input for sequencing was peripheral blood, taken on day 0 of AZD1222 vaccination. These receptors all come from an adult in good health. CDR3s include the opening cysteine and the closing phenylalanine or tryptophan.

j_gene	v_gene	CDR3aa
TRBJ1-1	TRBV19	CASSIFNPHGYEAFF
TRBJ2-1	TRBV7-8	CASSLQGLLNEQFF
TRBJ2-2	TRBV5-1	CASSLGRENTGELFF
TRBJ2-1	TRBV4-1	CASSQDSRSGEQFF
TRBJ2-1	TRBV7-7	CASSLGAGGYNEQFF
TRBJ1-2	TRBV29-1	CSVRVTNYGYTF
TRBJ1-5	TRBV6-5	CASRPRGGLRPQHF
TRBJ1-1	TRBV19	CASSFRDEAFF
TRBJ1-2	TRBV2	CASRAQGPSGGYTF
TRBJ1-6	TRBV11-2	CASSLEAMTYNSPLHF
TRBJ1-5	TRBV4-1	CASSPTRYSNQPQHF
TRBJ1-2	TRBV18	CASSPYREGYTF
TRBJ1-1	TRBV30	CAWSVVPRTEAFF
TRBJ1-1	TRBV18	CASSKGDTEAFF
TRBJ2-7	TRBV28	CASSTTSFYEQYF
TRBJ1-4	TRBV28	CASSLGGREKLFF
TRBJ1-2	TRBV5-1	CASSLAGQYYGYTF
TRBJ1-5	TRBV7-2	CASSLVGGQPQHF
TRBJ2-5	TRBV27	CASSQGPGRGGLETQYF
TRBJ1-5	TRBV28	CASFSNQPQHF
TRBJ1-2	TRBV18	CASSPPFGQGANGYTF
TRBJ1-4	TRBV5-1	CASSSQGHTEKLFF
TRBJ1-2	TRBV28	CASSPTGPYGYTF
TRBJ2-7	TRBV7-2	CASSLFGQGGDEQYF
TRBJ1-2	TRBV28	CASSRAGNYGYTF
TRBJ2-1	TRBV3-1/TRBV3-2	CASSQVLTSGGANEQFF
TRBJ1-6	TRBV7-2	CASSLERLRNSPLHF
TRBJ2-5	TRBV28	CASSLGRGGPETQYF
TRBJ1-1	TRBV19	CASSIDLVRTFSGAFF
TRBJ1-1	TRBV7-9	CASSLDLGGTEAFF
TRBJ2-7	TRBV7-2	CASSSRGPRSYEQYF
TRBJ2-3	TRBV7-2	CASSYLARQDYTQYF
TRBJ2-1	TRBV29-1	CSAEPGSSYNEQFF
TRBJ1-3	TRBV6-5	CASSGTTGNTIYF
TRBJ2-2	TRBV5-1	CASSLIRGRTGELFF
TRBJ1-2	TRBV20-1	CSASEWGARYGYTF
TRBJ2-1	TRBV29-1	CSVEGGGRVNEQFF
TRBJ2-1	TRBV4-2	CASSPGTVNNEQFF
TRBJ2-3	TRBV10-3	CAITNSGGSTDTQYF
TRBJ2-7	TRBV28	CASSLTYYEQYF
TRBJ2-2	TRBV5-1	CASGPGTTGELFF
TRBJ2-5	TRBV5-1	CASSPGSRETQYF
TRBJ1-2	TRBV24-1	CATSGPDRGIYGYTF